This T cell receptor (beta chain) was recovered during a study of shared T cell receptors in the human thymus. Some clones are missing from TCRdb's copy, which holds only in-frame ones; the method was immunoSEQ multiplex PCR. The table lists 500,000 to 550,000 clones, approximately 78% of them singletons, with about 0.013% in the top ten. This CDR3 has 15 residues. CDR1 LGHNT and CDR2 FRNRAP come from the germline V gene. V shed 6 bases, J shed 0 bases, and the junction held 5 bases outside the gene matches. These data were also filed under a second study, of human thymus T cells.

The origin of this receptor is a boy in the first two years of life with a congenital heart defect. Sequenced: thymocytes. This chain links TRBV12-5 with TRBJ1-5; TRBD1 aligns across 7 bases. The CDR3 region has the DNA TGTGCTAGTGGCCCGGGACAGAATAGCAATCAGCCCCAGCATTTT. Its protein product is CASGPGQNSNQPQHF.